Listed below are T cell receptor beta chains from one sample, sequenced in a study of blood T cell repertoires in COVID-19. Assay used: immunoSEQ multiplex PCR; TCRdb lists only in-frame clones, some missing. This table holds 200,000 to 250,000 clones, about four fifths found once. Sample: peripheral blood. Receptor source: a woman of 80 years or more with acute or convalescent COVID-19. CDR3s include the opening cysteine and the closing phenylalanine or tryptophan. Fields, in order: V gene, D gene, J gene, clone size, CDR3 DNA, CDR3 protein. A D gene is named only where the DNA matches it firmly. Clone size, where shown, is once, few, many, or a class for clones that have expanded.

v_gene: TRBV5-6
d_gene: TRBD2
j_gene: TRBJ2-1
abundance: .
CDR3nt: TGTGCCAGCAGCTGGGGTCCTAGCGGGGGGAAGAGTGGGAATGAGCAGTTCTTC
CDR3aa: CASSWGPSGGKSGNEQFF

v_gene: TRBV12-3/TRBV12-4
d_gene: .
j_gene: TRBJ2-2
abundance: .
CDR3nt: TGTGCCAGCAGTTTGGCCCCTGGGGAGCTGTTTTTT
CDR3aa: CASSLAPGELFF

v_gene: TRBV5-4
d_gene: .
j_gene: TRBJ1-6
abundance: few
CDR3nt: TGTGCCAGCAGCTTGAGCAGGGTCAATTCACCCCTCCACTTT
CDR3aa: CASSLSRVNSPLHF

v_gene: TRBV13
d_gene: .
j_gene: TRBJ1-3
abundance: few
CDR3nt: TGTGCCAGCAGCCTGGCCACCCTCGCTGGAAACACCATATATTTT
CDR3aa: CASSLATLAGNTIYF

v_gene: TRBV30
d_gene: .
j_gene: TRBJ2-6
abundance: .
CDR3nt: TGTGCCTGGGCCCCGGGAAGAACTGGGGCCAACGTCCTGACTTTC
CDR3aa: CAWAPGRTGANVLTF

v_gene: TRBV6-5
d_gene: TRBD2
j_gene: TRBJ2-7
abundance: .
CDR3nt: TGTGCCAGCAGTTCCTATGGGACTAGCGGGGAGAACGAGCAGTACTTC
CDR3aa: CASSSYGTSGENEQYF

v_gene: TRBV18
d_gene: TRBD1
j_gene: TRBJ1-1
abundance: .
CDR3nt: TGTGCCAGCTCACCCCGACAGGGGAACACTGAAGCTTTCTTT
CDR3aa: CASSPRQGNTEAFF

v_gene: TRBV27
d_gene: TRBD1
j_gene: TRBJ1-5
abundance: .
CDR3nt: TGTGCCAGCAGTCACGGGACAGGGGACGGGGTTAGGCCCCAGCATTTT
CDR3aa: CASSHGTGDGVRPQHF

v_gene: TRBV30
d_gene: .
j_gene: TRBJ1-1
abundance: .
CDR3nt: TGTGCCTGGACCCCGACCCCGCGAGGTGAAGCTTTCTTT
CDR3aa: CAWTPTPRGEAFF

v_gene: TRBV5-1
d_gene: .
j_gene: TRBJ2-5
abundance: many
CDR3nt: TGCGCCAGCAGTCCTTTTGGAGGTGAGGGGACCCAGTACTTC
CDR3aa: CASSPFGGEGTQYF